This record concerns one T cell receptor beta chain sequence. The sample comes from a study of T cell changes during pregnancy in multiple sclerosis. Between the trimmed V and J ends, which lost 0 bases and 2 bases, there was a span of 9 bases. CDR1 is SGHRS and CDR2 is YFSETQ in the germline V gene. This CDR3 comprises 15 residues. The data were produced by immunoSEQ multiplex PCR, yet TCRdb's version contains in-frame clones alone and is incomplete. The sample shows around 59,000 clones, 85% to 95% of them seen only once. The V and J genes are TRBV5-1 and TRBJ2-1; tentative D call: TRBD2 (5 bases). The sample was peripheral blood, taken in the first trimester of pregnancy. This TCR derives from a female donor with multiple sclerosis, enrolled in a pregnancy study. The CDR3 region has the DNA TGCGCCAGCAGCTTGGATGAGGGAACCTACAATGAGCAGTTCTTC. Its translation: CASSLDEGTYNEQFF.